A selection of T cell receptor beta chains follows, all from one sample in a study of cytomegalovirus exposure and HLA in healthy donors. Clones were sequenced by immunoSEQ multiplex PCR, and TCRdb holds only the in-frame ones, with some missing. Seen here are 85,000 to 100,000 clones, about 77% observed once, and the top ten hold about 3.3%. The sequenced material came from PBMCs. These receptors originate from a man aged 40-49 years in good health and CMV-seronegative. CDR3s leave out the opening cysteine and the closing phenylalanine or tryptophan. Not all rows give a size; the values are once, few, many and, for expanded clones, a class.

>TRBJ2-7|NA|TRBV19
ASSSPGTGGYEQY
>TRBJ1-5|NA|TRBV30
AWSQGRAQPQH
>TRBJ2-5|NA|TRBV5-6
ASSSPAGAEETQY
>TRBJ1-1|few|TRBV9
ASSPRGGLLTEAF
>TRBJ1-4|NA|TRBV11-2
ASSSSPGQGYEKLF
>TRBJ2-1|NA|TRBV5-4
ASSPGRGSGYNEQF
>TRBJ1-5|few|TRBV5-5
ASSRDTHSNQPQH
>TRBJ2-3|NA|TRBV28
ASSSAGLADLYTQY
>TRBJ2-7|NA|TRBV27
ASSSLGVVYEQY
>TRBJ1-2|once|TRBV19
ASSIRTGGSGYT
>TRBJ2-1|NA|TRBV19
ASSPTGLAGGTEQF
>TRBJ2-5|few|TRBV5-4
ASSFSGGPQETQY
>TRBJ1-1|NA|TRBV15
ATSRDTVEAF
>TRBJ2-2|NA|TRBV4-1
ASSHLGGLTGELF
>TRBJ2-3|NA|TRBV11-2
ASSQLRDTQY
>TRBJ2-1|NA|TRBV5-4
ASSPPSGKDNEQF
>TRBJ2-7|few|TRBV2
ASEQRRVADEQY
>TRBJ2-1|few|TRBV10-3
AISERSGAESSYNEQF
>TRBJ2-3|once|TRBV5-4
ASSHPTSGIIGDTQY
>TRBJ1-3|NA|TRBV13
ASSKRQGLSGNTIY
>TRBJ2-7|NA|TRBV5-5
ASSPTSGLSYEQY
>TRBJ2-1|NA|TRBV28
ASTALLRGYNEQF
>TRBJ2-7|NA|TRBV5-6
ASSAGGRYYEQY
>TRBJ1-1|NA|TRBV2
ASSEVHTGVTEAF
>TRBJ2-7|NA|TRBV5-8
ASSLGGRVTEQY
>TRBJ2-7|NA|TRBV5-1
ASTRGGGGYRGEQY
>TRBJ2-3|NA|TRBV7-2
ASSLEGGPDTQY
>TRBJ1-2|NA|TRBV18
ASSPLGQGVGGNYGYT
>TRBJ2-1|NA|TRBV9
ASSVSGSSYNEQF
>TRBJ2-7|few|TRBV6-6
ASSNGPDRYEQY
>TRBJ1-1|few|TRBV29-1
SAATGGDTEAF
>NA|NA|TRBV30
AWTSTEIYEQY
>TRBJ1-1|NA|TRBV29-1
SVLRGTFEAF
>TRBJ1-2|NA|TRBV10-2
ASMKESNYGYT
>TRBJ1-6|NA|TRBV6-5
ASSRDSLYNSPLH
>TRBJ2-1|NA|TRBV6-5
ASRSVGGSYNEQF
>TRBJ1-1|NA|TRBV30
AWSSRGGVAEAF
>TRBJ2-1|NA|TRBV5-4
ASVVMGGGNEQF
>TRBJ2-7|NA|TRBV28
ASSLGQGRTYEQY
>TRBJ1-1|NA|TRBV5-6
ASSLSGVGTEAF
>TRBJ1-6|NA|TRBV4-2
ASSQEGARSYNSPLH
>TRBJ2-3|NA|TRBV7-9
ASSTYGTVTDTQY
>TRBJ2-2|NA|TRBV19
ASSRSLTGELF
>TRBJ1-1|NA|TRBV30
AWSVPEGMTTEAF
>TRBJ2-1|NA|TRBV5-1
ASSLLATSYNEQF
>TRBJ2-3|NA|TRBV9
ASSSFSGDTDTQY
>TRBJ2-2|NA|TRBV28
ASSLVSNTGELF
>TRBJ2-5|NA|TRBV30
AWNGQRRETQY
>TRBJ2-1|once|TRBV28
ASSFLELTYNEQF
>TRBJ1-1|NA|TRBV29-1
SVAGQANTEAF
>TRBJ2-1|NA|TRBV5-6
ASSLGGYYNEQF
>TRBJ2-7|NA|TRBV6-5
ASSYSRDRAYEQY
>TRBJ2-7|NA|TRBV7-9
ASSLGGGIYEQY
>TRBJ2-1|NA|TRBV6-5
ASSPGTRAPVEQF
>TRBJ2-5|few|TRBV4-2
ASSQDPSNQETQY
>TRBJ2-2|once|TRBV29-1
SVAGTGSGELF
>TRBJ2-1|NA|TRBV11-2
ASSLGNGGYEQF